This is a list of T cell receptor beta chains from one sample in a study of cytomegalovirus exposure and HLA in healthy donors. The table came from immunoSEQ multiplex PCR; TCRdb's copy has only in-frame clones and leaves some out. This sample has 65,000 to 85,000 clones, with roughly three quarters found just once. Sequencing input: PBMCs. These receptors were obtained from a woman aged 40 to 50 in good health and CMV-seropositive. Both conserved end residues are part of each CDR3. D genes are given only for firm matches. A clone size is listed for some rows: how often the clone was seen (once, few, many), or a class if it is expanded.

TRBV6-1,TRBJ2-2,NA,NA,CASSEAGDRNTGELFF,TGTGCCAGCAGTGAGGCAGGGGACCGGAACACCGGGGAGCTGTTTTTT
TRBV4-1,TRBJ1-3,NA,NA,CASSQDPLLTADF,TGCGCCAGCAGCCAAGATCCTCTACTCACAGCGGATTTT
TRBV15,TRBJ1-5,NA,NA,CATSRAAGGRNNQPQHF,TGTGCCACCAGCAGAGCGGCAGGAGGGAGGAATAATCAGCCCCAGCATTTT
TRBV29-1,TRBJ2-3,once,NA,CSATADTQYF,TGCAGCGCGACTGCAGATACGCAGTATTTT
TRBV9,TRBJ2-7,NA,TRBD2,CASSVGGGRLDREQYF,TGTGCCAGCAGCGTAGGGGGGGGGAGGTTGGATCGGGAGCAGTACTTC
TRBV6-5,TRBJ1-1,NA,NA,CASSQGMNTEAFF,TGTGCCAGCAGTCAGGGGATGAACACTGAAGCTTTCTTT
TRBV2,TRBJ1-1,once,TRBD1,CASRDRGRGGQSTEAFF,TGTGCCAGCAGAGACAGGGGGCGAGGGGGACAGTCGACTGAAGCTTTCTTT
TRBV6-1,TRBJ2-7,once,NA,CASTSGGGMSDEQYF,TGTGCCAGCACTTCAGGTGGAGGGATGTCCGACGAGCAGTACTTC
TRBV5-1,TRBJ1-1,few,NA,CASSFEGSTEAFF,TGCGCCAGCAGCTTTGAGGGATCCACTGAAGCTTTCTTT
TRBV7-6,TRBJ1-3,few,TRBD1,CASSRNRGGNTIYF,TGTGCCAGCAGCCGAAACAGGGGTGGAAACACCATATATTTT
TRBV5-6,TRBJ1-2,few,TRBD1,CASSKGQGSYGYTF,TGTGCCAGCAGCAAGGGACAGGGGAGCTATGGCTACACCTTC
TRBV29-1,TRBJ2-2,NA,TRBD1,CSVEAGTGGRNGELFF,TGCAGCGTCGAAGCCGGGACAGGGGGCAGGAACGGGGAGCTGTTTTTT
TRBV6-5,TRBJ2-5,once,NA,CASSYDAEETQYF,TGTGCCAGCAGTTACGACGCGGAAGAGACCCAGTACTTC
TRBV15,TRBJ1-5,NA,NA,CATNIGGGSNQPQHF,TGTGCCACCAACATCGGTGGGGGGAGCAATCAGCCCCAGCATTTT